Shown below are 4 T cell receptor beta chains from a single sample sequenced in a study of graft-versus-host responses after intestinal transplantation (dated by TCRdb to the early 2020s). The time point label for this specimen denotes: cells obtained before transplantation from donor or recipient. Receptor libraries were prepared by the immunoSEQ multiplex PCR assay. TCRdb took over this immuneACCESS table, retaining in-frame rearrangements with V and J assigned. Such tables are incomplete; in checked studies, under half of the missing clones stem from an unresolved V gene, and the remainder is unexplained. A total of more than 65,000 clones appear in this sample, roughly 84% of them only once. Of the sample, 0.39% falls within the top ten clones. These receptors lack a known antigen. The specimen was unstimulated CD4+ T cells sorted from spleen or lymph node cells, collected before transplant. The source of these receptors is a human donor who was the organ donor for an intestinal transplant.

This chain connects TRBV5-6 to TRBJ2-3; 9 nucleotides line up with TRBD2. Looked up from germline, CDR1 is SGHDT and CDR2 is YYEEEE. The CDR3 has 17 amino acids. V shed 0 bases and J 2 bases; nucleotides not matched to a gene: 7. The CDR3 DNA follows: TGTGCCAGCAGCTTGGTATCACTAGCGGGCTTCACAGATACGCAGTATTTT. Protein: CASSLVSLAGFTDTQYF.

On this clone itself: This sample includes further DNA sequences coding for the same CDR3. This rearrangement joins TRBV7-9 to TRBJ2-1; TRBD2 matches 9 bases. This CDR3 spans 15 amino acids. Germline values: CDR1 SEHNR, CDR2 FQNEAQ (reference sequence). Germline trimming cut 1 base from V and 5 bases from J; bases unmatched to any gene: 3. This chain's CDR3 is CASSLVSGGNNEQFF. The CDR3 DNA is TGTGCCAGCAGCTTAGTTAGCGGGGGAAACAATGAGCAGTTCTTC.

Here the CDR3 reads CASREPGGGLFF. CDR3 bases: TGTGCCAGCAGGGAGCCCGGGGGAGGTCTGTTCTTC. The V and J genes are TRBV2 and TRBJ2-1, with D possibly matching TRBD2 (6 bases). This CDR3 is built from 12 residues. The germline V gene has CDR1 SNHLY and CDR2 FYNNEI. V dropped 6 bases and J dropped 15 bases, with 18 bases sitting between them.

This chain uses TRBV14 with TRBJ2-3; D may be TRBD2 (5 bases). V was clipped by 2 bases and J by 4 bases, with 16 bases between them. The CDR3 is 16 residues long. Germline loops: CDR1 SGHDN, CDR2 FVKESK. DNA of the CDR3: TGTGCCAGCAGCCAAAGTCCGGCGGGCACCGCAGATACGCAGTATTTT. It specifies CASSQSPAGTADTQYF.